Sequencing of this T cell receptor beta chain was carried out in a study of neurological immune-mediated disorders. Overall study context: Relapsing-remitting forms accounted for most of the roughly 35 multiple sclerosis patients and secondary progressive forms for 3. Regarding the study as a whole: None of the features examined (clinical or MRI) was associated with the multiple sclerosis repertoire cluster. When the repertoires were sorted by phylogenetic grouping, those of 18 of 34 multiple sclerosis patients ended up in one related-CDR3 cluster, a possible signature.

CDR3 length: 14 amino acids. The germline gives CDR1 SGHTS, CDR2 YDEGEE. V lost 0 bases to trimming and J lost 11 bases, with 12 bases between them. 5'RACE with 10-nucleotide random UMIs generated the cDNA. TCRdb re-derived calls from the 5' RACE reads in MiXCR, one entry per CDR3 protein. The sample holds some 120,000 distinct CDR3 sequences, approximately 3.2% seen once. This clonotype came up many times. Its antigen is unidentified. This chain joins TRBV5-8 and TRBJ1-6; no reliable D call. The sequencing sample was made of PBMCs. The sequence was collected from a woman in her thirties with multiple sclerosis. CDR3 DNA: TGTGCCAGCAGCTTGGGGGAGGTAGCAACACCCCTCCACTTT. This sequence encodes CASSLGEVATPLHF.